Listed here is a single T cell receptor (beta chain). The data were produced by immunoSEQ multiplex PCR, yet TCRdb's version contains in-frame clones alone and is incomplete. Of 150,000 to 190,000 clones in the sample, 85% to 95% were seen once. This entry comes from a study of OX40 agonist ivuxolimab in advanced cancers. Study summary: Patients were given ivuxolimab, an antibody that agonizes OX40 (CD134). A male proportion of over 70% was recorded, with mean age approximately 56 years and range roughly 23 to 79.

This CDR3 contains 13 residues. V dropped 1 base and J dropped 5 bases, with 7 bases sitting between them. Germline V lookup: CDR1 MGHRA, CDR2 YSYEKL. Blood samples were obtained at baseline, cycle 4 day 1, and cycle 7 day 1. This chain connects TRBV4-1 to TRBJ2-3; D is undetermined. The sequences come from CD4+ or CD8+ T cells sorted from blood, collected in a trial of the OX40 agonist ivuxolimab. The source is an adult with an advanced solid tumor such as melanoma, head and neck, liver or kidney cancer. CDR3 sequence reads: CASSQGLKDTQYF. CDR3 coding DNA: TGCGCCAGCAGCCAAGGATTGAAAGATACGCAGTATTTT.